Following are 19 T cell receptor beta chains from one sample sequenced in a study of shared clonotypes between healthy human individuals. This table comes from immunoSEQ multiplex PCR, and its TCRdb copy is limited to in-frame clones, with some not included. In the table there are millions of clones, less than 95% of which are singletons. Terminally differentiated effector memory CD45RA+ cells were left out of the naive CD8 fraction, which was CD45RO-negative and positively selected for CCR7. The sequenced sample was naive CD8+ T cells sorted from blood. Source of these receptors: a young man in good health.

This chain links TRBV29-1 with TRBJ2-7; 7 bases align to TRBD2. Germline CDR1 and CDR2: SQVTM and ANQGSEA. Trimming at V came to 4 bases and at J to 3 bases, leaving 3 bases not matched to a gene. The CDR3 extends over 12 amino acids. For the CDR3, the DNA is TGCAGCGTTGTGTTAGCGGGCTACGAGCAGTACTTC. Amino acid sequence: CSVVLAGYEQYF.

This chain joins TRBV7-9 and TRBJ2-5; D is ambiguous. This CDR3 comprises 12 residues. CDR1 is SEHNR, CDR2 FQNEAQ, per germline (reference sequence). Trimming stripped 6 bases from V and 2 bases from J, with 7 bases between. The CDR3 region has the DNA TGTGCCAGCAGACAGTTTCAAGAGACCCAGTACTTC. Translating gives CASRQFQETQYF. Looking up the rest from reference TRBV7-9 and TRBJ2-5 gives the full variable domain: DTGVSQNPRHKITKRGQNVTFRCDPISEHNRLYWYRQTLGQGPEFLTYFQNEAQLEKSRLLSDRFSAERPKGSFSTLEIQRTEQGDSAMYLCASRQFQETQYFGPGTRLLVL.

The rearrangement links TRBV7-9 to TRBJ2-7; 9 bases align to TRBD1. J gave up 5 bases and V 5 bases, and 10 bases lay outside the gene matches. This CDR3 is built from 15 residues. The germline V gene encodes CDR1 SEHNR and CDR2 FQNEAQ (reference sequence). CDR3 sequence reads: CASSPWDRAFNEQYF. The CDR3 DNA sequence: TGTGCCAGCAGCCCATGGGACAGGGCTTTTAACGAGCAGTACTTC.

J is TRBJ2-7 and V is TRBV27; the match to TRBD1 covers 9 bases. The CDR3 length is 16 residues. Germline values: CDR1 MNHEY, CDR2 SMNVEV (reference sequence). V was pared by 4 bases and J by 3 bases, with 10 bases of the junction left unmatched. CDR3 sequence reads: CASSSSTGTGYYEQYF. The CDR3, as DNA: TGTGCCAGCAGTTCCAGCACCGGGACAGGGTACTACGAGCAGTACTTC.

The chain combines TRBV2 with TRBJ2-7, with D perhaps TRBD1 (6 bases). Germline V gene data show CDR1 as SNHLY and CDR2 as FYNNEI. The CDR3 has 15 amino acids. The ends were cut back, 1 base at V and 2 bases at J, with 12 bases in the middle. For the CDR3, the DNA is TGTGCCAGCAGTGAAGGCCCAGGACAGCCCTACGAGCAGTACTTC. This sequence encodes CASSEGPGQPYEQYF.

The V gene is TRBV7-9, the J gene TRBJ1-4; the match to TRBD1 covers 8 bases. Germline trimming cut 3 bases from V and 8 bases from J; bases unmatched to any gene: 11. Germline assignment: CDR1 SEHNR and CDR2 FQNEAQ (reference sequence). The CDR3 is 16 amino acids. Here the CDR3 reads CASSLYTGGEGEKLFF. The CDR3, as DNA: TGTGCCAGCAGCTTGTATACAGGGGGTGAGGGGGAAAAACTGTTTTTT. Full variable domain (outside the CDR3, taken from reference TRBV7-9 and TRBJ1-4): DTGVSQNPRHKITKRGQNVTFRCDPISEHNRLYWYRQTLGQGPEFLTYFQNEAQLEKSRLLSDRFSAERPKGSFSTLEIQRTEQGDSAMYLCASSLYTGGEGEKLFFGSGTQLSVL.

The rearrangement joins TRBV27 to TRBJ2-1, with D perhaps assigned TRBD1 or TRBD2 (6 bases each). Germline loops: CDR1 MNHEY, CDR2 SMNVEV (reference sequence). CDR3 length: 15 amino acids. The V end lost 1 base, the J end lost 4 bases, and 11 bases lay between the germline ends. CDR3 nucleotides: TGTGCCAGCAGTTTATTGGGGGGCCTTTACAATGAGCAGTTCTTC. As protein: CASSLLGGLYNEQFF.

The genes are TRBV11-2 and TRBJ2-1; TRBD1 is a possible D gene (6 bases). Germline V lookup: CDR1 SGHAT, CDR2 FQNNGV. V shed 0 bases and J shed 7 bases, with 10 bases lying between them. The CDR3 consists of 14 residues. DNA for the CDR3: TGTGCCAGCAGCTTAGACCAGGGGAGAAATGAGCAGTTCTTC. Amino acid sequence: CASSLDQGRNEQFF.

This clone is a singleton in its sample. The chain is built from TRBV11-2 and TRBJ2-1; no clear D gene. The length of the CDR3 is 14 residues. Germline lookup yields CDR1 SGHAT and CDR2 FQNNGV. Trimming left V 1 base short and J 3 bases short, with 7 bases between. CDR3 region: CASSLVGIYNEQFF. The DNA for the CDR3 is TGTGCCAGCAGCTTAGTGGGGATCTACAATGAGCAGTTCTTC.

V usage is TRBV12-5 and J usage is TRBJ1-1; D is unresolved. There are 13 residues in the CDR3. In germline, CDR1 is LGHNT, CDR2 FRNRAP. Trimming took 2 bases from V and 5 from J, leaving 9 bases between them. In DNA, the CDR3 is TGTGCTAGTGGTTTGTATCAGGAAACTGAAGCTTTCTTT. Translating gives CASGLYQETEAFF.

The chain links TRBV11-2 to TRBJ1-2, with D perhaps matching TRBD1 (6 bases). V dropped 5 bases and J dropped 2 bases, with 12 bases sitting between them. There are 14 residues in the CDR3. Germline CDR1 is SGHAT and CDR2 is FQNNGV. CDR3 sequence reads: CASSASDRNYGYTF. The CDR3 bases are TGTGCCAGCAGCGCCTCGGACAGAAACTATGGCTACACCTTC.

J is TRBJ1-3 and V is TRBV7-6; 12 bases align to TRBD1. Germline values: CDR1 SGHVS, CDR2 FNYEAQ. CDR3 length: 17 residues. With 4 bases clipped from V and 2 bases from J, the junction kept 6 bases outside the gene matches. The CDR3 is CASSYGTGGATGNTIYF. CDR3 in DNA: TGTGCCAGCAGCTATGGGACAGGGGGCGCCACTGGAAACACCATATATTTT.

Worth noting for this clone: Other DNA sequences in this specimen translate into the identical CDR3. CDR3 coding DNA: TGCGCCAGCAGCCAAGACCAGGGGCTGAACACTGAAGCTTTCTTT. Translating gives CASSQDQGLNTEAFF. The chain combines TRBV4-3 with TRBJ1-1; D is perhaps TRBD1 (6 bases). The CDR3 has 15 residues. Germline V CDR1 and CDR2: LGHNA, YSLEER. V lost 0 bases and J 0 bases, leaving 8 bases between the germline ends.

V and J are TRBV6-1 and TRBJ2-7; the D gene is possibly TRBD1 (6 bases). The V end was cut by 3 bases, the J end by 2 bases, with 14 bases between. The germline CDR1 and CDR2 sequences are MNHNS and SASEGT. This CDR3 has 15 amino acids. The CDR3 nucleotides read TGTGCCAGCAGTGACTCCAGGGGTCTGGCCTACGAGCAGTACTTC. As protein: CASSDSRGLAYEQYF.

The chain combines TRBV27 with TRBJ2-3; unclear D gene. Germline CDR1 is MNHEY and CDR2 is SMNVEV (reference sequence). The CDR3 sequence is 16 residues long. Trimming cost V 6 bases and J 2 bases, with 18 bases left between them. The CDR3 loop is CASSPLGPFLTDTQYF. The CDR3 DNA is TGTGCCAGCAGCCCCTTAGGGCCGTTCCTCACAGATACGCAGTATTTT.

The chain uses TRBV7-9 and TRBJ2-1; 10 bases fit TRBD2. CDR3 size: 15 residues. V gave up 5 bases and J gave up 6 bases; unmatched junction bases: 7. CDR1 is SEHNR and CDR2 is FQNEAQ in the germline V gene (reference sequence). Here the CDR3 DNA reads TGTGCCAGCAGCCCAGCGGGACTAGCGATCAATGAGCAGTTCTTC. It translates to CASSPAGLAINEQFF. Full variable domain (missing parts from reference TRBV7-9 and TRBJ2-1): DTGVSQNPRHKITKRGQNVTFRCDPISEHNRLYWYRQTLGQGPEFLTYFQNEAQLEKSRLLSDRFSAERPKGSFSTLEIQRTEQGDSAMYLCASSPAGLAINEQFFGPGTRLTVL.

Here the CDR3 DNA reads TGTGCCAGCAGTTTTGGGACAGACTGGATGAACACTGAAGCTTTCTTT. Protein: CASSFGTDWMNTEAFF. J is TRBJ1-1 and V is TRBV28; 7 positions match TRBD1. Trimming removed 3 bases from V and 0 bases from J; junction bases left unmatched: 7. The CDR3 extends over 16 amino acids. Germline CDR1 is MDHEN and CDR2 is SYDVKM.

The chain employs TRBV7-9 and TRBJ2-3, with D hard to call. The CDR3 length is 15 residues. Germline assignment: CDR1 SEHNR and CDR2 FQNEAQ (reference sequence). Trimming shortened V by 1 base and J by 6 bases, and 14 bases separated the two germline ends. The CDR3 nucleotides are TGTGCCAGCAGCTTAGTTACTCGCCTGTTGGATACGCAGTATTTT. It specifies CASSLVTRLLDTQYF.

This clone has only a few counts. Other DNA sequences within the sample encode an identical CDR3. The chain couples TRBV5-4 to TRBJ2-6; D unclear. In germline, CDR1 is SGHNT, CDR2 YYREEE (reference sequence). The V end was cut by 0 bases, the J end by 2 bases, with 6 bases between. The CDR3 is made up of 15 amino acids. The CDR3 is CASSLEGAGANVLTF. CDR3 bases: TGTGCCAGCAGCTTGGAGGGTGCTGGGGCCAACGTCCTGACTTTC.